The entry below describes one T cell receptor beta chain. This entry comes from a study of blood T cell repertoires in COVID-19. Across the whole study: The United States, Italy and Spain were the sources of the acute and convalescent COVID-19 samples. Sources were T cells, B-cell-depleted T cells, or PBMCs; the material itself was cDNA or gDNA.

Germline assignment: CDR1 SGHRS and CDR2 YFSETQ. The CDR3 loop spans 17 amino acids. The V segment lost 4 bases and the J segment 9 bases; nucleotides outside the gene matches: 16. Authors' processing steps: Amplifying reference gene primers gave estimates of nucleated cell counts. Assay: immunoSEQ multiplex PCR; the TCRdb copy retains only in-frame clones and omits some. V and J calls plus clone size are reproduced from that table; the DNA served to infer D and trimming. The sample shows 50,000 or so clones, about 93% of them seen only once. V and J are TRBV5-1 and TRBJ2-1, with 10 positions matching TRBD2. Input material: peripheral blood. The clonotype was recovered from a human donor with active COVID-19. The donor label of this sample is uncertain. Here the CDR3 reads CASSREPSGRAPSEQFF. CDR3 nucleotide sequence: TGCGCCAGCAGCCGAGAGCCCAGCGGGAGGGCCCCCAGTGAGCAGTTCTTC.